This TCR beta chain came from a study of blood T cell repertoires in COVID-19. The CDR3 runs 16 residues. Deletions cut 3 bases from V and 0 bases from J, with 12 bases between. CDR1 is KGHSH, CDR2 LQKENI, per germline. A single count supports this clone. Produced via immunoSEQ multiplex PCR; TCRdb's table is partial and in-frame only. The repertoire holds roughly 200,000 clones, with around nine tenths as singletons. Sequenced input: peripheral blood. This chain links TRBV18 with TRBJ1-3; D is ambiguous. This clonotype originated in a man aged 50 or older with COVID-19, enrolled during active disease. CDR3 DNA: TGTGCCAGCTCACCGTCGGAGGGCCACTCTGGAAACACCATATATTTT. This translates into CASSPSEGHSGNTIYF. The full variable domain, completed using reference TRBV18 and TRBJ1-3, is NAGVMQNPRHLVRRRGQEARLRCSPMKGHSHVYWYRQLPEEGLKFMVYLQKENIIDESGMPKERFSAEFPKEGPSILRIQQVVRGDSAAYFCASSPSEGHSGNTIYFGEGSWLTVV.